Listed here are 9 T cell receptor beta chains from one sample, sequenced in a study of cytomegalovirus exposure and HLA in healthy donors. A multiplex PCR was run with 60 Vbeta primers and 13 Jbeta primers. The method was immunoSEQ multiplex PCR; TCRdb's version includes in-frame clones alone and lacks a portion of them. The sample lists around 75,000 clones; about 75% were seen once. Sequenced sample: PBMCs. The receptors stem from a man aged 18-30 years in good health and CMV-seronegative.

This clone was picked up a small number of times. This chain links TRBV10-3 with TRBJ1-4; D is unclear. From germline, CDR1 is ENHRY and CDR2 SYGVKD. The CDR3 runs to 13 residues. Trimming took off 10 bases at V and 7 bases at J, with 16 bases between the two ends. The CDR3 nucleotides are TGTGCCACAAACTCGGGGTTATTTGAAAAACTGTTTTTT. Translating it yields CATNSGLFEKLFF.

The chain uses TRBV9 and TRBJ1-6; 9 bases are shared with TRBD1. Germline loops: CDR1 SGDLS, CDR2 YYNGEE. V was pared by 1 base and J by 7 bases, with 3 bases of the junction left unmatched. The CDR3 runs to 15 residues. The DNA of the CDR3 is TGTGCCAGCAGCGTAAGAGGACAGGGGAATTCACCCCTCCACTTT. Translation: CASSVRGQGNSPLHF.

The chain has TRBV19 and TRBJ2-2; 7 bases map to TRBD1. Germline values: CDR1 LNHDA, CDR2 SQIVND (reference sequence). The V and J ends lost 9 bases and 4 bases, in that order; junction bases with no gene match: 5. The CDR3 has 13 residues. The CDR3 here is CARPQGFTGELFF. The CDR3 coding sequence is TGTGCCAGGCCACAGGGGTTCACCGGGGAGCTGTTTTTT. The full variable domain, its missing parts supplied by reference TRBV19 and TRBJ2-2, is DGGITQSPKYLFRKEGQNVTLSCEQNLNHDAMYWYRQDPGQGLRLIYYSQIVNDFQKGDIAEGYSVSREKKESFPLTVTSAQKNPTAFYLCARPQGFTGELFFGEGSRLTVL.

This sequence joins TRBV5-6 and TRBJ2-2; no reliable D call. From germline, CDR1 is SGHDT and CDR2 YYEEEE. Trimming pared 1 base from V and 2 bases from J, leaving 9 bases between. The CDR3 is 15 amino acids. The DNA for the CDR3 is TGTGCCAGCAGCTTGTTCGGGTCCAACACCGGGGAGCTGTTTTTT. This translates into CASSLFGSNTGELFF.

CDR3 DNA sequence: TGTGCCAGCAGCTTCGCCGGGGAGCTGTTTTTT. It translates to CASSFAGELFF. This chain joins TRBV7-9 and TRBJ2-2; D uncertain. The CDR3 totals 11 residues. Trimming took 3 bases from V and 6 from J, leaving 2 bases between them. CDR1 SEHNR and CDR2 FQNEAQ come from the germline V gene (reference sequence).

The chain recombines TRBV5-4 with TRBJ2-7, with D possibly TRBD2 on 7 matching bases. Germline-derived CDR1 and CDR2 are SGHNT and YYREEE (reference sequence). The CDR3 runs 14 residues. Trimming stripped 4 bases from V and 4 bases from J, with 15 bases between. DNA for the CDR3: TGTGCCAGCAGCGTGGGGGGGCTTTTTTACGAGCAGTACTTC. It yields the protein CASSVGGLFYEQYF. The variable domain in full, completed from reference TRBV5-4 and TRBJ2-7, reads ETGVTQSPTHLIKTRGQQVTLRCSSQSGHNTVSWYQQALGQGPQFIFQYYREEENGRGNFPPRFSGLQFPNYSSELNVNALELDDSALYLCASSVGGLFYEQYFGPGTRLTVT.

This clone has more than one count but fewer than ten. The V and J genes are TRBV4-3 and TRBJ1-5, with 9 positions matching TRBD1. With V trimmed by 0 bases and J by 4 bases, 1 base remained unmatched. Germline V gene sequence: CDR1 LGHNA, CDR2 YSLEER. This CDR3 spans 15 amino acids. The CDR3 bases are TGCGCCAGCAGCCAAGAGGACAGGGGTAATCAGCCCCAGCATTTT. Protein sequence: CASSQEDRGNQPQHF.

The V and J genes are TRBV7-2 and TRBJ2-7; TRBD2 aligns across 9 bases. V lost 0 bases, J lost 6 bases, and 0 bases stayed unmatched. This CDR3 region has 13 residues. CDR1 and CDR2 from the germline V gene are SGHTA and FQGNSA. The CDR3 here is CASSLASGGEQYV. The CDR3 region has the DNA TGTGCCAGCAGCTTAGCTAGCGGGGGCGAGCAGTACGTC.

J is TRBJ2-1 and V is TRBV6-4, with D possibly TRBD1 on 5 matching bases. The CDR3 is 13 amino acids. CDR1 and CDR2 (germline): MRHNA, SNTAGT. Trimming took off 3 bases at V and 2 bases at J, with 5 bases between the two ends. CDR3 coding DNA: TGTGCCAGCAGTGAGGACACCTACAATGAGCAGTTCTTC. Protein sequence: CASSEDTYNEQFF.